These T cell receptor beta chains were read from a single sample in a study of blood T cell repertoires in COVID-19. The repertoire was sequenced with immunoSEQ multiplex PCR; TCRdb's copy has only in-frame clones and lacks some. This sample has a few hundred thousand clones; 90% occur once, and the top ten carry around 4.5%. The specimen sequenced was PBMCs or T cells enriched from blood (not recorded which). Receptors originate from a woman younger than 35 with acute COVID-19. Both conserved end residues are part of each CDR3. A D gene is named only where the DNA matches it firmly. Clone sizes are given selectively: once, few, many, or a class where the clone is expanded.

V gene	J gene	clone size	D gene	CDR3 DNA	CDR3 protein
TRBV10-2	TRBJ2-7	.	TRBD1	TGCGCCACCATCCAAGGGGGCCAAACCTACGAGCAGTACTTC	CATIQGGQTYEQYF
TRBV28	TRBJ1-6	once	.	TGTGCCAGCAGTATGCGGCAGGGTAATTCACCCCTCCACTTT	CASSMRQGNSPLHF
TRBV19	TRBJ1-5	.	TRBD1	TGTGCCAGTAAAGGTACAGGGGAAAATCAGCCCCAGCATTTT	CASKGTGENQPQHF
TRBV7-3	TRBJ2-1	.	.	TGTGCCAGCAGCCGAGCGGAAGTTCGCTACAATGAGCAGTTCTTC	CASSRAEVRYNEQFF
TRBV5-1	TRBJ2-1	.	TRBD2	TGCGCCAGCAGCTTAGGGACTAATCACAATGAGCAGTTCTTC	CASSLGTNHNEQFF
TRBV7-2	TRBJ1-3	.	TRBD1	TGTGCCAGCAGCGCGTCTAACAGGGGGCGTGCTGGAAACACCATATATTTT	CASSASNRGRAGNTIYF
TRBV27	TRBJ1-1	.	.	TGTGCCAGCAGTTTATCGAATGGGGGGGGGAACACTGAAGCTTTCTTT	CASSLSNGGGNTEAFF
TRBV5-6	TRBJ1-2	.	.	TGTGCCAGCAGCTTCCGGGAGGGCTATGGCTACACCTTC	CASSFREGYGYTF
TRBV19	TRBJ2-7	.	TRBD2	TGTGCCAGTAGTATTTGGAGCGGGGCCTCCTACGAGCAGTACTTC	CASSIWSGASYEQYF
TRBV19	TRBJ2-1	.	.	TGTGCCACCCACTCCAGGCCGTACAATGAGCAGTTCTTC	CATHSRPYNEQFF
TRBV7-3	TRBJ2-7	.	.	TGTGCCAGCAGCCCTGGGGCGGGACTCCCCAACGAGCAGTACTTC	CASSPGAGLPNEQYF
TRBV2	TRBJ1-5	.	.	TGTGCCAGCAGTGTCACCGGGAATCAGCCCCAGCATTTT	CASSVTGNQPQHF
TRBV11-3	TRBJ2-1	.	TRBD2	TGTGCCAGCAGTATAGGACTAGCGGCTTGGATATTCTCCTACAATGAGCAGTTCTTC	CASSIGLAAWIFSYNEQFF
TRBV29-1	TRBJ2-1	.	.	TGCAGCGTTGTCAGGCAGGGCAGGGACAATGAGCAGTTCTTC	CSVVRQGRDNEQFF
TRBV2	TRBJ1-2	.	.	TGTGCCAGCAGTGAAGCCCACAATATGGAGAGCTACACCTTC	CASSEAHNMESYTF
TRBV25-1	TRBJ2-1	.	.	TGTGCCAGCAGTGAATATTTAGGCCGCGGCCCGGGGTACAATGAGCAGTTCTTC	CASSEYLGRGPGYNEQFF
TRBV19	TRBJ1-2	.	.	TGTGCCAGTAGTATATCGGCCAGGGCCATTAACTATGGCTACACCTTC	CASSISARAINYGYTF
TRBV6-6	TRBJ2-4	.	.	TGTGCCAGCAGGAACCCATCAGGAATTCAGTACTTC	CASRNPSGIQYF
TRBV9	TRBJ1-4	few	TRBD1	TGTGCCAGCAGCGGAGGGACAGGGAGGGAAAAACTGTTTTTT	CASSGGTGREKLFF
TRBV6-4	TRBJ2-2	.	TRBD1	TGTGCCAGCAGTGACTCGCCAGGGGGCGTTGGCACCGGGGAGCTGTTTTTT	CASSDSPGGVGTGELFF
TRBV5-8	TRBJ2-3	.	TRBD2	TGTGCCATCATCGCTTCGGCGGGAGGGGAGGCAGATACGCAGTATTTT	CAIIASAGGEADTQYF
TRBV9	TRBJ1-4	.	.	TGTGCCAGCAGCGTAGACCGGGGTGAGGATGAAAAACTGTTTTTT	CASSVDRGEDEKLFF
TRBV5-1	TRBJ2-1	.	.	TGCGCCAGCAGCTTGGTCTTCGAGAATGAGCAGTTCTTC	CASSLVFENEQFF
TRBV7-6	TRBJ2-2	.	TRBD2	TGTGCCAGCAGCTTCGGGACTAGCGGGTTCGCGAACACCGGGGAGCTGTTTTTT	CASSFGTSGFANTGELFF
TRBV29-1	TRBJ2-1	once	TRBD2	TGCAGCGTGGTTTCCGGGACTAGCGGGGACAATGAGCAGTTCTTC	CSVVSGTSGDNEQFF
TRBV11-2	TRBJ2-3	.	TRBD2	TGTGCCAGCAGCCGCCCAGCGGGAGGGCCGGCGGGCACAGATACGCAGTATTTT	CASSRPAGGPAGTDTQYF
TRBV5-6	TRBJ1-2	.	TRBD1	TGTGCCAGCAGCTTGGCCGGGGACAGGGCGTATGGCTACACCTTC	CASSLAGDRAYGYTF
TRBV19	TRBJ2-1	.	TRBD2	TGTGCCAGTAGTATAGCAGCGGGAGTTTTGTACAATGAGCAGTTCTTC	CASSIAAGVLYNEQFF
TRBV27	TRBJ1-5	.	.	TGTGCCAGCAGTTTATACGGGGGGACCATCAATCAGCCCCAGCATTTT	CASSLYGGTINQPQHF
TRBV4-1	TRBJ1-4	.	.	TGCGCCAGCAGCCAAACAGAGCCGCTTCCAACTAATGAAAAACTGTTTTTT	CASSQTEPLPTNEKLFF
TRBV7-9	TRBJ2-7	.	TRBD2	TGTGCCAGCAGCTCCGGGACTAGCGGGACCCCCTCCTACGAGCAGTACTTC	CASSSGTSGTPSYEQYF
TRBV3-1/TRBV3-2	TRBJ2-7	.	TRBD1	TGTGCCAGCAGCCTCGGGACAGGGGCCTACGAGCAGTACTTC	CASSLGTGAYEQYF
TRBV7-2	TRBJ2-1	.	.	TGTGCCAGCAGCTTAGACTATTCAAATGAGCAGTTCTTC	CASSLDYSNEQFF
TRBV6-5	TRBJ1-2	.	.	TGTGCCAGCAGTTACTCTTCGAACTTAGCTAACTATGGCTACACCTTC	CASSYSSNLANYGYTF
TRBV3-1/TRBV3-2	TRBJ2-1	.	.	TGTGCCAGCAGCCAAGTCCTCCAGCAGGGTTCCTACAATGAGCAGTTCTTC	CASSQVLQQGSYNEQFF
TRBV2	TRBJ1-5	.	TRBD1	TGTGCCAGTGCCGGGACAGGTGTACTTTTT	CASAGTGVLF
TRBV18	TRBJ2-1	.	TRBD1	TGTGCCAGCTCACCACCGGCCGGACAGGGTCCCTACAATGAGCAGTTCTTC	CASSPPAGQGPYNEQFF
TRBV6-5	TRBJ1-1	.	TRBD1	TGTGCCAGCAGAAATCGACAGGGGGCAACTGAAGCTTTCTTT	CASRNRQGATEAFF
TRBV28	TRBJ2-5	.	TRBD1	TGTGCCAGCAGTTTCCTCAGGGGGCGAGAGACCCAGTACTTC	CASSFLRGRETQYF
TRBV28	TRBJ1-5	.	.	TGTGCCAGCCTCGGGGTGGATCAGCCCCAGCATTTT	CASLGVDQPQHF
TRBV6-2/TRBV6-3	TRBJ2-3	.	TRBD2	TGTGCCAGCAGTTTCGCGACTAGCGGGAGGGTAGATACGCAGTATTTT	CASSFATSGRVDTQYF
TRBV28	TRBJ1-5	.	.	TGTGCCAGCAGTGATACAGGGTCGAGCAATCAGCCCCAGCATTTT	CASSDTGSSNQPQHF
TRBV29-1	TRBJ2-5	.	.	TGCAGCGTTGAACTAGATTCAGAGACCCAGTACTTC	CSVELDSETQYF
TRBV29-1	TRBJ1-4	.	.	TGCAGCGTTGGTGGACAGTCTAATGAAAAACTGTTTTTT	CSVGGQSNEKLFF
TRBV7-9	TRBJ1-1	.	TRBD1	TGTGCCAGCAGCTTATCGGACAGGGGGCCGAACACTGAAGCTTTCTTT	CASSLSDRGPNTEAFF
TRBV28	TRBJ2-7	.	.	TGTGCCAGCAGCGCTATGACTTCCTACGAGCAGTACTTC	CASSAMTSYEQYF
TRBV7-9	TRBJ1-3	.	.	TGTGCCAGCAGCTTTAAATGGGACATTCTCTCTGGAAACACCATATATTTT	CASSFKWDILSGNTIYF
TRBV12-3/TRBV12-4	TRBJ1-6	.	.	TGTGCCAGCAGCCTGCTACTTCCTACACCCCTCCACTTT	CASSLLLPTPLHF
TRBV5-4	TRBJ1-2	.	TRBD1	TGTGCCAGCAGCTTGGAACAGGGGATTGTTGGCTACACCTTC	CASSLEQGIVGYTF
TRBV28	TRBJ1-4	.	TRBD1	TGTGCCAGCAGCGGAAATCCCGGGACAGGCCCTAATGAAAAACTGTTTTTT	CASSGNPGTGPNEKLFF